The 11 T cell receptor beta chains given below trace back to one sample, sequenced in a study of CD4 T cell repertoires in COVID-19. The repertoire was sequenced with immunoSEQ multiplex PCR; TCRdb's copy has only in-frame clones and lacks some. This table holds some 71,000 clones, roughly four fifths found once. The specimen comprised CD4+ T cells from peripheral blood, sampled after recovery from COVID-19. The origin of the receptors is a human donor who had COVID-19.

The chain combines TRBV6-5 with TRBJ1-2; D is possibly TRBD1 (6 bases). The CDR3 contains 13 residues. V dropped 6 bases and J dropped 1 base, with 9 bases sitting between them. Germline-derived CDR1 and CDR2 are MNHEY and SVGAGI. CDR3 region: CASRLDSNYGYTF. CDR3 sequence (DNA): TGTGCCAGCAGGCTGGACAGTAACTATGGCTACACCTTC.

V usage is TRBV19 and J usage is TRBJ2-6; 9 bases are a match to TRBD1. The CDR3 runs 17 residues. The trim removed 4 bases at V and 0 bases at J, leaving 4 bases unmatched. CDR1 and CDR2 from the germline V gene are LNHDA and SQIVND (reference sequence). The CDR3 region is CASSRTGADSGANVLTF. The CDR3 bases are TGTGCCAGTAGTAGGACAGGGGCGGACTCTGGGGCCAACGTCCTGACTTTC.

The chain uses TRBV20-1 and TRBJ1-2; D gene uncertain. The CDR3 extends over 11 amino acids. With 1 base removed from V and 8 bases from J, the gap between germline ends came to 8 bases. CDR1 is DFQATT, CDR2 SNEGSKA, per germline (reference sequence). DNA for the CDR3: TGCAGTGCTAGAGTCACCAAAGGCTACACCTTC. It encodes CSARVTKGYTF.

This clone appeared once. The V gene is TRBV19, the J gene TRBJ2-3, with 8 bases aligning to TRBD2. V lost 6 bases to trimming and J lost 6 bases; unmatched junction nucleotides: 11. Per the germline V gene, CDR1 is LNHDA and CDR2 is SQIVND (reference sequence). The CDR3 spans 15 residues. The CDR3 nucleotides read TGTGCCAGTAGGACGACGTGGACTAGCCCCGATACGCAGTATTTT. It codes for CASRTTWTSPDTQYF.

The genes are TRBV11-2 and TRBJ2-7; D unresolved. Trimming shortened V by 6 bases and J by 3 bases, and 21 bases separated the two germline ends. The V gene's germline CDR1 is SGHAT and CDR2 FQNNGV. The CDR3 spans 16 residues. The CDR3 here is CASRSLGSSFYYEQYF. DNA of the CDR3: TGTGCCAGCAGAAGTTTGGGTAGTTCTTTCTACTACGAGCAGTACTTC. The full variable domain, with the rest looked up from reference TRBV11-2 and TRBJ2-7, is EAGVAQSPRYKIIEKRQSVAFWCNPISGHATLYWYQQILGQGPKLLIQFQNNGVVDDSQLPKDRFSAERLKGVDSTLKIQPAKLEDSAVYLCASRSLGSSFYYEQYFGPGTRLTVT.

V and J are TRBV5-6 and TRBJ2-3; D is unresolved. CDR1 and CDR2 from the germline V gene are SGHDT and YYEEEE. V gave up 1 base and J gave up 2 bases, with 5 bases separating them. The CDR3 runs to 13 residues. The CDR3 loop is CASSLPDTDTQYF. The CDR3 nucleotides are TGTGCCAGCAGCTTGCCGGACACAGATACGCAGTATTTT.

This chain links TRBV6-6 with TRBJ2-5; 7 bases are shared with TRBD1. CDR1 is MNHNY, CDR2 SVGAGI, per germline (reference sequence). The CDR3 runs 13 residues. The V segment lost 6 bases and the J segment 5 bases; nucleotides outside the gene matches: 6. The CDR3 is CASSRTGHETQYF. Here the CDR3 DNA reads TGTGCCAGCAGCAGGACAGGCCATGAGACCCAGTACTTC.

Only one count was recorded for this clone. This sequence joins TRBV30 and TRBJ1-5, with a weak D call TRBD1 (5 bases). CDR1 and CDR2 (germline): GTSNPN, SVGIG (reference sequence). This CDR3 has 15 amino acids. The germline V and J ends were trimmed by 0 bases and 2 bases, with 11 bases remaining between them. The DNA of the CDR3 is TGTGCCTGGAGTGTAGGCAGGGAGGGCAATCAGCCCCAGCATTTT. This translates into CAWSVGREGNQPQHF. The whole variable domain, remainder taken from reference TRBV30 and TRBJ1-5, is SQTIHQWPATLVQPVGSPLSLECTVEGTSNPNLYWYRQAAGRGLQLLFYSVGIGQISSEVPQNLSASRPQDRQFILSSKKLLLSDSGFYLCAWSVGREGNQPQHFGDGTRLSIL.

The genes are TRBV19 and TRBJ2-7; D ambiguous. Trimming pared 3 bases from V and 3 bases from J, leaving 9 bases between. This CDR3 has 13 residues. Germline CDR1 and CDR2: LNHDA and SQIVND (reference sequence). CDR3 DNA: TGTGCCAGTAGTATTGGTTTGGGCTACGAGCAGTACTTC. Translating it yields CASSIGLGYEQYF.

This chain connects TRBV5-8 to TRBJ2-2, with 10 nucleotides matching TRBD2. The CDR3 consists of 18 residues. The germline CDR1 and CDR2 sequences are SGHTS and YDEGEE. With V trimmed by 7 bases and J by 7 bases, 19 bases remained unmatched. The CDR3: CASPHLLAGAQVGGELFF. The CDR3 DNA reads TGTGCCAGCCCTCACCTTCTAGCGGGAGCCCAAGTTGGCGGGGAGCTGTTTTTT.

The rearrangement uses TRBV6-6 and TRBJ1-1; 7 bases are a match to TRBD1. V gave up 5 bases and J gave up 1 base; unmatched junction bases: 7. The CDR3 is 15 residues long. Looked up from germline, CDR1 is MNHNY and CDR2 is SVGAGI (reference sequence). The CDR3 DNA reads as TGTGCCAGCAGTGGAGGACAGGCCCGGAACACTGAAGCTTTCTTT. Amino acids: CASSGGQARNTEAFF.